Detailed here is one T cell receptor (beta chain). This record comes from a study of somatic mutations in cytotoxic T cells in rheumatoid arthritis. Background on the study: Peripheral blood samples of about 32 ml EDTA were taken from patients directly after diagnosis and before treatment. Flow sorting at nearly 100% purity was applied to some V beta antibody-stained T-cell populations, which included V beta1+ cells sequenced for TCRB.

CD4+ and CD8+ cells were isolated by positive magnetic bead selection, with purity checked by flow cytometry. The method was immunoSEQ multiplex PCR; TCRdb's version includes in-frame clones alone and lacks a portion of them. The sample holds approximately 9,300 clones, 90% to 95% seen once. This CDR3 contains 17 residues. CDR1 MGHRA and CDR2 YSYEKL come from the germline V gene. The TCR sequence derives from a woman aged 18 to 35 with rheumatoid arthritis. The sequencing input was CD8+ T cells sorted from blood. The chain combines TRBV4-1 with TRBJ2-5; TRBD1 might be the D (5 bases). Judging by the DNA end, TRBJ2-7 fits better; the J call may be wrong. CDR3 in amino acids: CASSQKGHESRFYEQYF. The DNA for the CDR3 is TGCGCCAGCAGCCAAAAAGGACACGAGAGCCGTTTCTACGAGCAGTACTTC.